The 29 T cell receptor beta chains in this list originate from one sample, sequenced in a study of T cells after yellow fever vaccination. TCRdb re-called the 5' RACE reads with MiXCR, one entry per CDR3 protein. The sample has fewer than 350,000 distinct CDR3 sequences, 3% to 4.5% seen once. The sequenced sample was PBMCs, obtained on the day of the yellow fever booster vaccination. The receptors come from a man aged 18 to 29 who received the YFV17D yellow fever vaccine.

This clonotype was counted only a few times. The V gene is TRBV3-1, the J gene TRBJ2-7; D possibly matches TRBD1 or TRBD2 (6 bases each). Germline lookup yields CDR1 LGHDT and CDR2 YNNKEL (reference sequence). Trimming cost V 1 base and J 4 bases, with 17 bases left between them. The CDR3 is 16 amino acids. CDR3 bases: TGTGCCAGCAGCCAAGGTGGGGGGCTACTCAAGTACGAGCAGTACGTC. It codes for CASSQGGGLLKYEQYV.

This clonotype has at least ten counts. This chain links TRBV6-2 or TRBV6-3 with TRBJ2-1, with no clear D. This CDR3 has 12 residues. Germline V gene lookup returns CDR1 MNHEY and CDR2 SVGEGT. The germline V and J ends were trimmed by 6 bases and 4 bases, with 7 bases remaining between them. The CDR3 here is CASRPEYNEQFF. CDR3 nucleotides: TGTGCCAGCAGGCCCGAGTACAATGAGCAGTTCTTC.

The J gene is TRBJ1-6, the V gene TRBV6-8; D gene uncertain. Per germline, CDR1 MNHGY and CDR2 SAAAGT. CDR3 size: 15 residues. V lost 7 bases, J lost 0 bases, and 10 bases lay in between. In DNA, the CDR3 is TGTGCCAGCATATCGAGGAGCTCCTATAATTCACCCCTCCACTTT. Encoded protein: CASISRSSYNSPLHF.

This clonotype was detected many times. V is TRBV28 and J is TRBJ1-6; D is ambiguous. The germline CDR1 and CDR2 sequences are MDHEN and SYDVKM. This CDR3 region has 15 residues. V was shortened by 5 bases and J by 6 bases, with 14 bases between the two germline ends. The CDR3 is CASSPRITSNSPLHF. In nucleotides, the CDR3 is TGTGCCAGCAGTCCCCGTATAACATCTAATTCACCCCTCCACTTT. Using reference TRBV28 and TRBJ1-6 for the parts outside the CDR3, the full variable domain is DVKVTQSSRYLVKRTGEKVFLECVQDMDHENMFWYRQDPGLGLRLIYFSYDVKMKEKGDIPEGYSVSREKKERFSLILESASTNQTSMYLCASSPRITSNSPLHFGNGTRLTVT.

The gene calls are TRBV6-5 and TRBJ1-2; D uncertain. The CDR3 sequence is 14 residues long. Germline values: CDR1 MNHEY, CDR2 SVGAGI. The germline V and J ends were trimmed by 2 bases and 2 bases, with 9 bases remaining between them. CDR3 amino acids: CASSYEGRNYGYTF. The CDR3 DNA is TGTGCCAGCAGTTACGAGGGCAGAAACTATGGCTACACCTTC.

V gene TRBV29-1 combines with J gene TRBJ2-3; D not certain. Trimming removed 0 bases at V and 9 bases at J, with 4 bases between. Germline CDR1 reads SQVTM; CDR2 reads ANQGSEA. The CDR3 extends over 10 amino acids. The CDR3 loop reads CSVEDGTQYF. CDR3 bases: TGCAGCGTTGAAGACGGAACGCAGTATTTT.

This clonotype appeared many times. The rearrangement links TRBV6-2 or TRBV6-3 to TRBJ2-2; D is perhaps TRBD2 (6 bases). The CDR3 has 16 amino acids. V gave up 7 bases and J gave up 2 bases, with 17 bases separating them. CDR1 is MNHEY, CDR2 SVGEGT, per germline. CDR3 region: CASTRGLPLNTGELFF. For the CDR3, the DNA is TGTGCCAGCACGAGGGGACTGCCGTTAAACACCGGGGAGCTGTTTTTT.

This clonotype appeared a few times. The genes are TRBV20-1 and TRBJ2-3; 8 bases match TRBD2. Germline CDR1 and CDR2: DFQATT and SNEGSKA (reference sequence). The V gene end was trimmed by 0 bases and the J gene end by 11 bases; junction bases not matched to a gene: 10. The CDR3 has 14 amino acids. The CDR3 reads CSARERRLALKQYF. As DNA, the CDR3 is TGCAGTGCTAGAGAGAGGAGACTAGCGCTCAAGCAGTATTTT.

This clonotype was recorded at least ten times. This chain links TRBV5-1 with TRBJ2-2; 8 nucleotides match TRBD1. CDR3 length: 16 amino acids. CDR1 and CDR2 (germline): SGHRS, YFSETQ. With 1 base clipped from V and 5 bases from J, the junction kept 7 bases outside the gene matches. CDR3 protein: CASSLYGTGSTGELFF. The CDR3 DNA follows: TGCGCCAGCAGCTTGTACGGGACAGGTTCGACCGGGGAGCTGTTTTTT.

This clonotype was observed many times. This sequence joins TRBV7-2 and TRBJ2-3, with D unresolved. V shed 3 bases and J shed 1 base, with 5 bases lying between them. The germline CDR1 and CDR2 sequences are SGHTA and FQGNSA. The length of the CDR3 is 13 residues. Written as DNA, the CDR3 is TGTGCCAGCAGCTTTATCCGCACAGATACGCAGTATTTT. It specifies CASSFIRTDTQYF.

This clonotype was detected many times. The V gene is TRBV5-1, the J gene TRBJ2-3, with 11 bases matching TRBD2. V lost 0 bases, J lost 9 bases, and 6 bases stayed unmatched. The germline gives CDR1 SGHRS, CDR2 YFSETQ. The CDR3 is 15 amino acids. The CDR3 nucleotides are TGCGCCAGCAGCTTGGCCCCGGCTAGCGGGGGGACGCAGTATTTT. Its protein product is CASSLAPASGGTQYF.

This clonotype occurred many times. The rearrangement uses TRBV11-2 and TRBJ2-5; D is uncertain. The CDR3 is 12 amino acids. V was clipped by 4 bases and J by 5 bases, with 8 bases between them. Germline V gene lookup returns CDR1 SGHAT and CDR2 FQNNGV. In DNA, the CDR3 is TGTGCCAGCAGCTCCCTAGGGGAGACCCAGTACTTC. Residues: CASSSLGETQYF.

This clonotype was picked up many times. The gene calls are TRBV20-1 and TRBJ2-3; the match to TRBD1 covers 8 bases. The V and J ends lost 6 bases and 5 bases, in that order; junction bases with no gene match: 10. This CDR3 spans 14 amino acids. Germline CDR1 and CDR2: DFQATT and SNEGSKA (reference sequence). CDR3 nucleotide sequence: TGCAGTGCCGACGGACAGGGCAGAATAGATACGCAGTATTTT. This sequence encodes CSADGQGRIDTQYF.

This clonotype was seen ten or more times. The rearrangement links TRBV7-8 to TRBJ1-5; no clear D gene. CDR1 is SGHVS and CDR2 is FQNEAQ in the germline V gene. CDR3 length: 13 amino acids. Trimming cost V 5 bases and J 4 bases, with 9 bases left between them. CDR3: CASSDGRNQPQHF. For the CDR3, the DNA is TGTGCCAGCAGCGATGGAAGAAATCAGCCCCAGCATTTT.

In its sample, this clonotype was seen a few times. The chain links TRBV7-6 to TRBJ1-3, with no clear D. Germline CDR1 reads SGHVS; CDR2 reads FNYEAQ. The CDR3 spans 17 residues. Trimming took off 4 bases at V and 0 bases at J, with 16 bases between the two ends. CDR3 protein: CASSWTRPESSGNTIYF. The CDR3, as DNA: TGTGCCAGCAGCTGGACTAGACCGGAAAGCTCTGGAAACACCATATATTTT.

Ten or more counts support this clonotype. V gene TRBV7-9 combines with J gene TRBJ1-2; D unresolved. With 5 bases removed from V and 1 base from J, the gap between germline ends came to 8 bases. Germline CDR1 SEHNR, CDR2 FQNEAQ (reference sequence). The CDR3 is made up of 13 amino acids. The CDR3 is CASSLTDNYGYTF. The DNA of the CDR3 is TGTGCCAGCAGCCTTACGGATAACTATGGCTACACCTTC.

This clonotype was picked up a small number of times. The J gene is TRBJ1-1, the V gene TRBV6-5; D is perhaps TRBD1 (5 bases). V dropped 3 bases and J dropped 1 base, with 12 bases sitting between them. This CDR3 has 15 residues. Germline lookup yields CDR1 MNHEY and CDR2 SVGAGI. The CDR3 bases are TGTGCCAGCAGTTATAACAGGTGGCAGAACACTGAAGCTTTCTTT. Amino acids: CASSYNRWQNTEAFF.

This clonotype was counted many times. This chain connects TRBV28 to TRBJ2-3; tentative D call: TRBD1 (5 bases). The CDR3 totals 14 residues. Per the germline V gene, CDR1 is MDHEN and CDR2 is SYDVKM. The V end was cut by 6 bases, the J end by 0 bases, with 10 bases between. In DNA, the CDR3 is TGTGCCAGCAGAAACAGGTTCAGCACAGATACGCAGTATTTT. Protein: CASRNRFSTDTQYF.

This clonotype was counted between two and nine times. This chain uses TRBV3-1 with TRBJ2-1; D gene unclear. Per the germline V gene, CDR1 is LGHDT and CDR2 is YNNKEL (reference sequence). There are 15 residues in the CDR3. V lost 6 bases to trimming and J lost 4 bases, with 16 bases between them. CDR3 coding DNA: TGTGCCAGCAGTCCCTCCGACACTAAGTACAATGAGCAGTTCTTC. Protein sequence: CASSPSDTKYNEQFF.

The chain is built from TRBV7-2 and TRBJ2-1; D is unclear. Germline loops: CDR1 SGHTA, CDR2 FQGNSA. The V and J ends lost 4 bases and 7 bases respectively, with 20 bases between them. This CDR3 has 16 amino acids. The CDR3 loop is CASSSRPLDRLNEQFF. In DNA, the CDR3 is TGTGCCAGCAGCTCCCGTCCCTTGGACCGCCTAAATGAGCAGTTCTTC.

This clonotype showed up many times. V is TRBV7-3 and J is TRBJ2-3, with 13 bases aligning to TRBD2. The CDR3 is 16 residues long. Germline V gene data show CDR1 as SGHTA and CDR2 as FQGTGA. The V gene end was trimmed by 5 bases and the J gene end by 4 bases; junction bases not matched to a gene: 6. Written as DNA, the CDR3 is TGTGCCAGCAGCCCAGGGACTAGCGGGGCCGCAGATACGCAGTATTTT. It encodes CASSPGTSGAADTQYF.

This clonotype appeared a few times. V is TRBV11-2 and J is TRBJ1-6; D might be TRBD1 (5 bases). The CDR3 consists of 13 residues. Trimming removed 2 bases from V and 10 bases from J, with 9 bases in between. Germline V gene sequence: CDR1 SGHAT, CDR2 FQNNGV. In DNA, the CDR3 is TGTGCCAGCAGCTTAAGGACAAGCTCACCCCTCCACTTT. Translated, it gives CASSLRTSSPLHF.

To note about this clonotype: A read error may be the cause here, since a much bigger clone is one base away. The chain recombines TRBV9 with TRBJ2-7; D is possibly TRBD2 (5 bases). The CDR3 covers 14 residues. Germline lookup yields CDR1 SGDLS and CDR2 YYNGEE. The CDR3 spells CSSSRLGVPYEQYF. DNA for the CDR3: TGTTCCAGCAGCCGCCTCGGGGTTCCCTACGAGCAGTACTTC.

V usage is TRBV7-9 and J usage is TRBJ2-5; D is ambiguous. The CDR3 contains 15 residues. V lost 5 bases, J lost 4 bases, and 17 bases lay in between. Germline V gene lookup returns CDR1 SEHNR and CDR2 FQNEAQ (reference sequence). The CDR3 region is CASSPRTLGRETQYF. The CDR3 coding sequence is TGTGCCAGCAGCCCCCGGACCCTTGGGCGAGAGACCCAGTACTTC.

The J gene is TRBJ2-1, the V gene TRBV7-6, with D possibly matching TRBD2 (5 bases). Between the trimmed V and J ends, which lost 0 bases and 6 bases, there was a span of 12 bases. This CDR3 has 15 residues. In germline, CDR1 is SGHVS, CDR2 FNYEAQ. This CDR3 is CASSLAAGYSNEQFF. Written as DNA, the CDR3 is TGTGCCAGCAGCTTAGCGGCGGGCTACTCCAATGAGCAGTTCTTC.

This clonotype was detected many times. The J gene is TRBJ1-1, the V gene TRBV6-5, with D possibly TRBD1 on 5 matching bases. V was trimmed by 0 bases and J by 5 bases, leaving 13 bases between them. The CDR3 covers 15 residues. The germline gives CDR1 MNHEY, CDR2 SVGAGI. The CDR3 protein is CASSYSPLPGTEAFF. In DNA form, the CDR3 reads TGTGCCAGCAGTTACTCTCCCCTACCAGGGACTGAAGCTTTCTTT.

The CDR3 sequence is CAWDQRQGAYEQYF. CDR3 in DNA: TGTGCCTGGGACCAAAGACAGGGGGCATACGAGCAGTACTTC. V usage is TRBV30 and J usage is TRBJ2-7; 10 nucleotides line up with TRBD1. Germline assignment: CDR1 GTSNPN and CDR2 SVGIG (reference sequence). The CDR3 has 14 amino acids. Losses at the gene ends were 5 bases for V and 4 bases for J; bases not matched to a gene: 8.

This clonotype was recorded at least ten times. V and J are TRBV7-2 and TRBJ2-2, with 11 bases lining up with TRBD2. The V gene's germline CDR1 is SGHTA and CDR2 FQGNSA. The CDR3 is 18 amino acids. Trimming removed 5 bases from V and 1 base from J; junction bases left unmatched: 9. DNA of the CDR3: TGTGCCAGCAGCCAACCAACTGGACTAGCGGGGAACACCGGGGAGCTGTTTTTT. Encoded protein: CASSQPTGLAGNTGELFF.

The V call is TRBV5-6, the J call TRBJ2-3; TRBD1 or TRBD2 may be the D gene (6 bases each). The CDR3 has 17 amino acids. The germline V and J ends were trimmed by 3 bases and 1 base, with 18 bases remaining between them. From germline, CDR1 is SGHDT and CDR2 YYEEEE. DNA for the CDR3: TGTGCCAGCAGCTGGGGTGTTGGGGGGCGCGGCACAGATACGCAGTATTTT. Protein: CASSWGVGGRGTDTQYF. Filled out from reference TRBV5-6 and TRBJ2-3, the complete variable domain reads DAGVTQSPTHLIKTRGQQVTLRCSPKSGHDTVSWYQQALGQGPQFIFQYYEEEERQRGNFPDRFSGHQFPNYSSELNVNALLLGDSALYLCASSWGVGGRGTDTQYFGPGTRLTVL.